Listed here is a single T cell receptor beta chain. The sample originates from a study of blood T cell repertoires in COVID-19. Sequencing was performed with immunoSEQ multiplex PCR; in TCRdb, only in-frame clones are kept and a portion is missing. The repertoire holds 200,000 to 300,000 clones, with around 84% as singletons. In germline, CDR1 is SGDLS, CDR2 YYNGEE. The CDR3 consists of 16 residues. Sequencing was carried out using peripheral blood. This chain connects TRBV9 to TRBJ2-7, with TRBD2 matching over 9 bases. The J call may be faulty, since TRBJ2-5 better matches the DNA end. The receptor was derived from a man between 60 and 75 years old with acute or convalescent COVID-19. This CDR3 is CASSVARVAGVETQYF. The CDR3 DNA sequence: TGTGCCAGCAGCGTAGCTCGGGTAGCGGGGGTGGAGACCCAGTACTTC.